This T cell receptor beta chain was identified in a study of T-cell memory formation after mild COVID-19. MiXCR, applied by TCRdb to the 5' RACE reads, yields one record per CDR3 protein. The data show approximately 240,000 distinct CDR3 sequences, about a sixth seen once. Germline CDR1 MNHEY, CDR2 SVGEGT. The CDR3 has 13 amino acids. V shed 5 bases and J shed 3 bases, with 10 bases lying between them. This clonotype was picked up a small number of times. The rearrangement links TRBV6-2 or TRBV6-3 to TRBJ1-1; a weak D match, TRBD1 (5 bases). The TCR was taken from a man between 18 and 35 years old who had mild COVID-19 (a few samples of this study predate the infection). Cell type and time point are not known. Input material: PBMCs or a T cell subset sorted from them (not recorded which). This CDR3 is CASSPGTYTEAFF. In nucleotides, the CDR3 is TGTGCCAGCAGTCCCGGGACCTACACTGAAGCTTTCTTT.